This TCR beta chain was recorded in a study of blood T cell repertoires in COVID-19 (dated by TCRdb to about 2020). Background on the whole study: Samples covering the acute and convalescent phases of COVID-19 were provided by collaborators in the United States, Italy and Spain. Sample metadata almost always included a de-identified subject ID, COVID-19 status, age in years and sex. Samples were obtained from the ongoing ImmuneRACE study (first 160 participants) and from 1,000 to 1,500 subjects provided by 6 global collaborators. Subjects who had been exposed to COVID-19, were actively infected with it, or had recovered from it provided the deeply sampled blood TCRbeta repertoires that made up the dataset. The prospective study material was composed of cDNA or gDNA derived from T cells, B-cell-depleted T cells, or PBMCs. The repertoires were made available in a free public database intended to serve as a resource for research on the immune response to SARS-CoV-2. HLA class I and class II types, where available, came from metadata supplied by the sample provider rather than from assay-based typing. Beyond this particular receptor, the publication reports: Clinical and demographic metadata were provided uncurated, with the amount varying by source and participant.

Of note for this clone: What antigen it recognizes has not been identified. The input lacks base qualities; no much larger clone sits a single base away.

TCRbeta CDR3 regions were amplified from genomic DNA by means of the immunoSEQ Assay, a bias-controlled multiplex PCR. Per the original workflow: The number of nucleated cells in each sample was estimated by amplification of reference gene primers within the assay. To quantify the absolute abundance of each unique TCRbeta CDR3 rearrangement, sequence reads were collapsed and filtered. For each sample, productive Simpson clonality was calculated by taking the square root of Simpson's diversity index across productive rearrangements. Here the immuneACCESS table is served through TCRdb, limited to in-frame sequences with V and J called. Missing clones are a known gap in these copies; in checked studies unresolved V genes cover under half, and the rest lacks a known reason. D and trimming were read from the DNA, whereas the V and J calls and clone size are those reported in that table. The sample profile shows more than 200,000 clones; 80% to 90% of them were found once. The ten most abundant clones make up 3.5% to 5% of the sample.

In the prospective study, participants were roughly 18 to 95 years old, resided in approximately 25 geographic areas of the United States, and were enrolled through a virtual design. To assign participants to cohorts, the prospective study relied on clinical history that participants themselves reported in a screening survey and a study questionnaire. Recovered participants in ImmuneRACE Cohort 3 were defined as having two consecutive negative NP/OP PCR tests, clearance from a healthcare professional, or resolution of symptoms. In the prospective study, whole blood, serum and a nasopharyngeal or oropharyngeal swab were collected from each participant by mobile phlebotomists. Over a roughly 2-month period, participants in the prospective study had the option of providing additional blood draws and questionnaires. Before DNA extraction, prospective study blood samples were shipped either frozen or at room temperature.

This TCR derives from a woman aged 30 to 39 who had recovered from COVID-19. What was sequenced was PBMCs or T cells enriched from blood (not recorded which).

CDR3 loop: CASSSPGQGDDEQYF. The bases read TGTGCCAGCAGTTCACCGGGACAGGGGGACGACGAGCAGTACTTC. Rearrangement joined TRBV28 to TRBJ2-7; 11 of the junction bases match TRBD1. Counted from cysteine to phenylalanine, this CDR3 has 15 amino acids. The DNA shown is the 45-base CDR3, in frame from base 1. V and J are trimmed by 4 bases and 5 bases, and the gene matches miss 7 bases of the junction. CDR1 and CDR2 (MDHEN, SYDVKM) derive from the germline V gene.